These 31 T cell receptor beta chains came from one sample sequenced in a study of T-cell reconstitution after alpha-beta-depleted transplantation in children. Unique molecular identifiers were incorporated into the prepared TCRbeta library. TCRdb re-derived calls from the PCR reads in MiXCR, one entry per CDR3 protein. The sample contains around 25,000 distinct CDR3 sequences, roughly 19% of which appear only once. The sequencing here drew on PBMCs, mostly from graft donor cells, taken 60 days after TCRalphabeta/CD19-depleted stem cell transplant. The receptor set was obtained from a male patient aged 2-15 years who had a stem cell transplant for acute lymphoblastic leukemia, so the T cells may come from the graft donor.

This clonotype has more than one count but fewer than ten. The chain links TRBV5-1 to TRBJ2-1; TRBD1 aligns across 11 bases. CDR3 size: 14 residues. J lost 6 bases, V lost 4 bases, and 3 bases had no gene match. Germline assignment: CDR1 SGHRS and CDR2 YFSETQ. CDR3 sequence (DNA): TGCGCCAGCAGCCCGGGGACAGGGGGCAATGAGCAGTTCTTC. This codes for CASSPGTGGNEQFF. Full variable domain (rest looked up from reference TRBV5-1 and TRBJ2-1): KAGVTQTPRYLIKTRGQQVTLSCSPISGHRSVSWYQQTPGQGLQFLFEYFSETQRNKGNFPGRFSGRQFSNSRSEMNVSTLELGDSALYLCASSPGTGGNEQFFGPGTRLTVL.

This chain uses TRBV4-3 with TRBJ1-2; TRBD1 is a possible D gene (5 bases). The germline V gene encodes CDR1 LGHNA and CDR2 YSLEER. V gave up 3 bases and J gave up 3 bases, with 14 bases separating them. There are 15 residues in the CDR3. The chain's CDR3 is CASSQVTGTDYGYTF. DNA of the CDR3: TGCGCCAGCAGCCAGGTGACGGGGACGGACTATGGCTACACCTTC.

This clonotype was found many times. The CDR3 DNA follows: TGTGCCAGCAGCCCAAGGGGACAGAGCTCCTACAATGAGCAGTTCTTC. Amino acid sequence: CASSPRGQSSYNEQFF. The chain links TRBV7-9 to TRBJ2-1; TRBD1 matches at 7 bases. This CDR3 is 16 amino acids long. Germline CDR1 SEHNR, CDR2 FQNEAQ (reference sequence). The V segment lost 5 bases and the J segment 0 bases; nucleotides outside the gene matches: 7.

By sample fraction, this clonotype is medium-sized. The V call is TRBV5-6, the J call TRBJ2-7; TRBD1 matches at 9 bases. Trimming took 2 bases from V and 4 from J; bases not matched to a gene: 4. This CDR3 has 14 residues. The germline V gene has CDR1 SGHDT and CDR2 YYEEEE. CDR3 sequence reads: CASSFGTGLYEQYF. The DNA of the CDR3 is TGTGCCAGCAGCTTCGGGACAGGGTTATACGAGCAGTACTTC.

This clonotype was detected many times. The chain recombines TRBV5-1 with TRBJ2-6, with D uncertain. This CDR3 has 13 residues. With 0 bases removed from V and 3 bases from J, the gap between germline ends came to 1 base. Germline assignment: CDR1 SGHRS and CDR2 YFSETQ. CDR3 bases: TGCGCCAGCAGCTTGGATGGGGCCAACGTCCTGACTTTC. This encodes CASSLDGANVLTF.

This clonotype was seen many times. V usage is TRBV5-1 and J usage is TRBJ1-5; perhaps TRBD1 as D (5 bases). The V end lost 2 bases, the J end lost 6 bases, and 15 bases lay between the germline ends. CDR1 and CDR2 from the germline V gene are SGHRS and YFSETQ. This CDR3 has 15 amino acids. The CDR3 bases are TGCGCCAGCAGCTTTGAGGGGTTCGATGGTCAGCCCCAGCATTTT. Amino acids: CASSFEGFDGQPQHF.

This clonotype has a handful of counts. The V gene is TRBV6-2 or TRBV6-3, the J gene TRBJ2-5; D might be TRBD2 (5 bases). Germline values: CDR1 MNHEY, CDR2 SVGEGT. The CDR3 runs 12 residues. V lost 10 bases and J 2 bases, leaving 11 bases between the germline ends. CDR3 in DNA: TGTGCCACCACGGACTCACAAGAGACCCAGTACTTC. Residues: CATTDSQETQYF.

The chain employs TRBV29-1 and TRBJ2-3; 7 nucleotides line up with TRBD2. Germline loops: CDR1 SQVTM, CDR2 ANQGSEA. The CDR3 loop spans 16 amino acids. Germline trimming cut 6 bases from V and 5 bases from J; bases unmatched to any gene: 17. CDR3 in amino acids: CSVGTRSGGKIDTQYF. The CDR3 coding sequence is TGCAGCGTCGGGACGCGGTCCGGGGGGAAGATAGATACGCAGTATTTT.

This clonotype was counted many times. This rearrangement joins TRBV29-1 to TRBJ2-1; 9 nucleotides align to TRBD1. The V and J ends lost 3 bases and 7 bases, in that order; junction bases with no gene match: 4. The CDR3 runs to 13 residues. CDR1 is SQVTM and CDR2 is ANQGSEA in the germline V gene. CDR3 residues: CSVERDRDNEQFF. The DNA of the CDR3 is TGCAGCGTTGAGAGGGACAGGGATAATGAGCAGTTCTTC.

Ten or more counts support this clonotype. The chain couples TRBV27 to TRBJ2-5; 12 bases fit TRBD1. CDR3 length: 14 residues. Germline V gene sequence: CDR1 MNHEY, CDR2 SMNVEV (reference sequence). J gave up 1 base and V 10 bases, and 4 bases lay outside the gene matches. The CDR3 nucleotides are TGTGCCACACGGGACAGGGGGCGCCAAGAGACCCAGTACTTC. It is translated as CATRDRGRQETQYF.

This clonotype was observed at least ten times. The rearrangement uses TRBV16 and TRBJ2-2; D not resolved. Germline assignment: CDR1 KGHSY and CDR2 FQNENV. V was pared by 2 bases and J by 6 bases, with 10 bases between. The CDR3 loop spans 14 amino acids. As DNA, the CDR3 is TGTGCCAGCAGCCAAATGTTTAACCCCGGGGAGCTGTTTTTT. Translated, it gives CASSQMFNPGELFF.

This clonotype was observed a few times. The V and J genes are TRBV12-3 or TRBV12-4 and TRBJ1-3; D remains unclear. V was pared by 4 bases and J by 8 bases, with 6 bases between. This CDR3 spans 11 amino acids. CDR3 coding DNA: TGTGCCAGCAGTTGGAGTGACACCATATATTTT. This gives the protein CASSWSDTIYF.

This clonotype was counted many times. The gene calls are TRBV5-5 and TRBJ2-4; D uncertain. This CDR3 contains 15 residues. Germline V gene sequence: CDR1 SGHKS, CDR2 YYEKEE (reference sequence). Trimming removed 0 bases from V and 0 bases from J, with 7 bases in between. Written as DNA, the CDR3 is TGTGCCAGCAGCTTGGCGGGCCTAGCCAAAAACATTCAGTACTTC. Its translation: CASSLAGLAKNIQYF.

V is TRBV15 and J is TRBJ2-1, with D tentatively TRBD1 (5 bases). The V gene's germline CDR1 is LNHNV and CDR2 YYDKDF (reference sequence). The CDR3 spans 15 residues. CDR3 sequence (DNA): TGTGACTGCTGGTGGCACACAGGTACATGGCTTGAGCAGTTCTTC. Protein: CDCWWHTGTWLEQFF.

This sequence joins TRBV7-2 and TRBJ2-5; 9 bases line up with TRBD2. Germline V CDR1 and CDR2: SGHTA, FQGNSA. Trimming removed 8 bases from V and 3 bases from J; junction bases left unmatched: 16. The CDR3 sequence is 17 residues long. CDR3 residues: CASASGRGGATEETQYF. CDR3 DNA sequence: TGTGCCAGCGCTAGTGGGCGCGGGGGGGCAACCGAAGAGACCCAGTACTTC.

A remark on this clonotype: Its ends do not fully match the called genes, so a read error is possible. V and J are TRBV15 and TRBJ2-2; TRBD2 matches 7 bases. The CDR3 has 17 residues. Germline V gene lookup returns CDR1 LNHNV and CDR2 YYDKDF (reference sequence). The CDR3 sequence is CATRLTPGGVSSGELFF. The CDR3 DNA follows: TGTGCCACCAGGTTAACGCCGGGGGGAGTGTCCAGCGGGGAGTTGTTTTTT.

This clonotype was counted only a few times. The V call is TRBV7-9, the J call TRBJ2-1; 8 bases are a match to TRBD2. This CDR3 spans 16 amino acids. The ends lost 4 bases at V and 7 bases at J; junction bases unmatched: 12. Germline CDR1 and CDR2: SEHNR and FQNEAQ (reference sequence). CDR3 region: CASSSPRAGVKNEQFF. In DNA, the CDR3 is TGTGCCAGCAGCTCCCCAAGAGCGGGAGTTAAGAATGAGCAGTTCTTC. Full variable domain (outside the CDR3, taken from reference TRBV7-9 and TRBJ2-1): DTGVSQNPRHKITKRGQNVTFRCDPISEHNRLYWYRQTLGQGPEFLTYFQNEAQLEKSRLLSDRFSAERPKGSFSTLEIQRTEQGDSAMYLCASSSPRAGVKNEQFFGPGTRLTVL.

The chain employs TRBV7-6 and TRBJ2-5; D possibly corresponds to TRBD2 (6 bases). From germline, CDR1 is SGHVS and CDR2 FNYEAQ. V lost 3 bases and J lost 5, with 16 bases in between. This CDR3 is built from 15 residues. In DNA form, the CDR3 reads TGTGCCAGCAGCTTTGGGGACTGGCTGCGGGAGACCCAGTACTTC. Residues: CASSFGDWLRETQYF.

V usage is TRBV3-1 and J usage is TRBJ2-7; possible D gene TRBD1, 5 bases. CDR3 length: 14 residues. Trimming removed 1 base at V and 1 base at J, with 8 bases between. Germline loops: CDR1 LGHDT, CDR2 YNNKEL (reference sequence). The CDR3 is CASSQATESYEQYF. CDR3 in DNA: TGTGCCAGCAGCCAAGCGACAGAATCCTACGAGCAGTACTTC.

This clonotype was counted between two and nine times. V is TRBV20-1 and J is TRBJ1-2, with TRBD1 matching 8 bases. The CDR3 consists of 15 residues. The V and J ends lost 6 bases and 2 bases, in that order; junction bases with no gene match: 11. Germline CDR1 DFQATT, CDR2 SNEGSKA (reference sequence). The CDR3 nucleotides are TGCAGTGCCCCGAAGGGGGGACAGGAGAACTATGGCTACACCTTC. It encodes CSAPKGGQENYGYTF.

This sequence joins TRBV9 and TRBJ1-6, with 9 nucleotides matching TRBD1. The germline V gene encodes CDR1 SGDLS and CDR2 YYNGEE. The CDR3 runs to 14 residues. The trim removed 0 bases at V and 8 bases at J, leaving 0 bases unmatched. The CDR3 nucleotides are TGTGCCAGCAGCGTAGGACAGGGGGATTCACCCCTCCACTTT. It codes for CASSVGQGDSPLHF.

As to this clonotype: A single base separates this from a much larger clone, so it may be a read error. V usage is TRBV5-1 and J usage is TRBJ2-2, with D unclear. The length of the CDR3 is 16 residues. Germline V gene data show CDR1 as SGHRS and CDR2 as YFSETQ. The V and J ends lost 8 bases and 3 bases respectively, with 20 bases between them. The CDR3 nucleotides are TGCGCCAGAAGCCCGCACGGCGGTCCGGACACCGGGGAGCTGTTTTTT. It encodes CARSPHGGPDTGELFF.

This clonotype has a count of ten or more. The CDR3 region has the DNA TGCGCCAGCAGCCTCCACAGGGGGCCCGGAAACACCATATATTTT. Its protein product is CASSLHRGPGNTIYF. The chain couples TRBV4-3 to TRBJ1-3; 9 nucleotides line up with TRBD1. J gave up 4 bases and V 4 bases, and 5 bases lay outside the gene matches. The CDR3 spans 15 residues. CDR1 LGHNA and CDR2 YSLEER come from the germline V gene.

The rearrangement joins TRBV11-2 to TRBJ1-6; 7 bases align to TRBD1. Losses at the gene ends were 0 bases for V and 8 bases for J; bases not matched to a gene: 10. The length of the CDR3 is 17 residues. Germline loops: CDR1 SGHAT, CDR2 FQNNGV. CDR3 sequence: CASSLDGGGAFDSPLHF. DNA of the CDR3: TGTGCCAGCAGCTTAGACGGAGGGGGCGCCTTCGATTCACCCCTCCACTTT.

CDR3 in amino acids: CASSKDLGGELFF. CDR3 nucleotides: TGTGCCAGCAGCAAAGATCTTGGCGGGGAGCTGTTTTTT. This chain joins TRBV7-7 and TRBJ2-2; D uncertain. CDR1 and CDR2 from the germline V gene are SSHAT and FNYEAQ (reference sequence). The ends were cut back, 5 bases at V and 7 bases at J, with 11 bases in the middle. The CDR3 has 13 residues.

This chain connects TRBV4-3 to TRBJ2-1; TRBD1 might be the D (5 bases). Germline V gene data show CDR1 as LGHNA and CDR2 as YSLEER. This CDR3 spans 16 amino acids. V shed 0 bases and J shed 3 bases, with 12 bases lying between them. The CDR3 sequence is CASSQESVTDYNEQFF. The CDR3 DNA reads TGCGCCAGCAGCCAAGAGTCCGTGACAGACTACAATGAGCAGTTCTTC.

This sequence joins TRBV29-1 and TRBJ2-3; possibly TRBD2 for D (5 bases). V was trimmed by 7 bases and J by 0 bases, leaving 26 bases between them. CDR1 is SQVTM, CDR2 ANQGSEA, per germline. The CDR3 loop spans 18 amino acids. CDR3 DNA sequence: TGCAGCGCCGATGCGCCTAGCCCGGGCCCCGTTAGCACAGATACGCAGTATTTT. Protein product: CSADAPSPGPVSTDTQYF.

This clonotype was found many times. CDR3 sequence (DNA): TGTGCCATCAGTGATCCTAGCCAAGAGACCCAGTACTTC. Its translation: CAISDPSQETQYF. V is TRBV10-3 and J is TRBJ2-5, with no clear D. Germline V gene lookup returns CDR1 ENHRY and CDR2 SYGVKD. The CDR3 consists of 13 residues. Trimming pared 3 bases from V and 1 base from J, leaving 6 bases between.

The rearrangement joins TRBV29-1 to TRBJ2-1; possibly TRBD1 for D (6 bases). Germline lookup yields CDR1 SQVTM and CDR2 ANQGSEA. There are 12 residues in the CDR3. The ends were cut back, 6 bases at V and 9 bases at J, with 15 bases in the middle. The CDR3 nucleotides are TGCAGCGTCCATCCAGGGGATGGTGAGCAGTTCTTC. This gives the protein CSVHPGDGEQFF.

The chain links TRBV10-3 to TRBJ2-7, with a possible D match to TRBD1 (6 bases). The germline V and J ends were trimmed by 5 bases and 3 bases, with 11 bases remaining between them. The CDR3 consists of 13 residues. CDR1 is ENHRY, CDR2 SYGVKD, per germline. The CDR3 protein is CAISTTGFYEQYF. The CDR3 DNA follows: TGTGCCATCAGTACCACAGGGTTCTACGAGCAGTACTTC.

The sample holds many counts of this clonotype. This sequence joins TRBV7-9 and TRBJ2-7; D may be TRBD1 or TRBD2 (5 bases each). CDR3 length: 14 amino acids. Germline loops: CDR1 SEHNR, CDR2 FQNEAQ (reference sequence). Trimming pared 5 bases from V and 4 bases from J, leaving 15 bases between. CDR3: CASSHPGGGYEQYF. DNA for the CDR3: TGTGCCAGCAGCCACCCAGGTGGGGGATACGAGCAGTACTTC.